Included here is one T cell receptor (beta chain) sequence, with context. The authors' processing: Nucleated cell number was recorded as an estimate derived from reference gene primer amplification. Clones were read by immunoSEQ multiplex PCR, and TCRdb kept only the in-frame ones, dropping some. The D gene and trimming were derived from the DNA, and the V and J assignments and clone size from that table. The sample includes some 270,000 clones, approximately 85% of them seen just once. The data belong to a study of blood T cell repertoires in COVID-19. Study-level information: Sites in the United States, Italy and Spain provided acute and convalescent COVID-19 samples. PBMCs, B-cell-depleted T cells, or T cells provided the cDNA or gDNA that made up the material.

Sequenced input: peripheral blood. This TCR was sampled from a human donor with COVID-19, enrolled during active disease. The donor label of this sample is uncertain.

The CDR3 DNA follows: TGTGCCTGGTCGTCACATCAGGGGGAGACCCAGTACTTC. Amino acids: CAWSSHQGETQYF. This chain joins TRBV30 and TRBJ2-5, with a weak D call TRBD1 (6 bases). The CDR3 loop spans 13 amino acids. From germline, CDR1 is GTSNPN and CDR2 SVGIG (reference sequence). The V gene lost 5 bases and the J gene lost 5 bases, with 15 bases spanning the gap.